This is a list of T cell receptor beta chains from one sample in a study of blood T cell repertoires in COVID-19. The repertoire was sequenced with immunoSEQ multiplex PCR; TCRdb's copy has only in-frame clones and lacks some. The sample records roughly 250,000 clones, around nine tenths being singletons. Specimen: peripheral blood. These receptors were taken from a man aged 40-49 years who had recovered from COVID-19. CDR3s include the opening cysteine and the closing phenylalanine or tryptophan. The D gene is left open where the match is weak.

D gene	V gene	J gene	CDR3 protein
TRBD2	TRBV15	TRBJ2-1	CATSRGLAGGNYNEQFF
.	TRBV7-2	TRBJ2-7	CASRATLITYEQYF
TRBD1	TRBV2	TRBJ1-1	CVSGRSGGLRTEAFF
TRBD2	TRBV10-1	TRBJ2-3	CASTGTSGRDTQYF
TRBD2	TRBV2	TRBJ2-3	CASSEAAVAGGPVVDTQYF
TRBD2	TRBV7-2	TRBJ2-3	CASSLGASGRRTDTQYF
.	TRBV5-4	TRBJ1-3	CASSLALGDTIYF
TRBD1	TRBV19	TRBJ2-2	CASSGSTGDTGELFF
TRBD1	TRBV3-1/TRBV3-2	TRBJ1-2	CASLEDRAWGYTF
TRBD1	TRBV23-1	TRBJ1-1	CARNSEDRGRQAVMNTEAFF
TRBD2	TRBV9	TRBJ2-7	CASSVASGNRYEQYF
.	TRBV19	TRBJ1-4	CASSSRAGASEKLFF
.	TRBV5-1	TRBJ2-1	CASSLSAVNNEQFF
TRBD2	TRBV6-5	TRBJ2-1	CASSYIGGSSYNEQFF
.	TRBV19	TRBJ1-1	CASSIGAILGNTEAFF
TRBD2	TRBV7-8	TRBJ2-7	CASSARAGRGEQYF
TRBD1	TRBV18	TRBJ2-7	CASSSGQGYYEQYF
.	TRBV12-3/TRBV12-4	TRBJ2-7	CAREYGKQYF
TRBD1	TRBV5-4	TRBJ1-1	CASSLDRGGTEAFF
TRBD1	TRBV6-5	TRBJ1-5	CASLRGTNQPQHF
TRBD2	TRBV6-5	TRBJ2-5	CASSFGGSLETQYF
.	TRBV7-2	TRBJ2-2	CASCDNTGELFF
.	TRBV2	TRBJ2-5	CAGARDERNQETQYF
TRBD1	TRBV30	TRBJ1-3	CAYQDRVRGNTIYF
.	TRBV7-9	TRBJ1-2	CASSLANEGGGGYTF
.	TRBV7-2	TRBJ1-2	CASSFPGLQYGYTF
.	TRBV19	TRBJ1-1	CASSIDRTERGNTEAFF
TRBD2	TRBV9	TRBJ2-1	CASSVEQGSIAGVWNEQFF
.	TRBV10-3	TRBJ1-5	CARPAGAMTIQPQHF
TRBD1	TRBV3-1/TRBV3-2	TRBJ1-1	CASSLSTGYTEAFF